This is a list of T cell receptor beta chains from one sample in a study of neurological immune-mediated disorders. Using its own MiXCR run on the 5' RACE reads, TCRdb lists one record per CDR3 protein. The repertoire consists of about 60,000 distinct CDR3 sequences, with roughly 10% occurring once and the leading ten covering under 15%. Sample: PBMCs. These receptors all stem from a man aged 25-45 years in good health. CDR3s include the opening cysteine and the closing phenylalanine or tryptophan.

v_call	j_call	cdr3_aa
TRBV5-8	TRBJ1-2	CASSRGQEGYGYSF
TRBV7-8	TRBJ1-1	CASSLFRGGTEAFF
TRBV27	TRBJ2-5	CASSSTGLQETQYF
TRBV29-1	TRBJ2-1	CSVEFVSVDNEQFF
TRBV20-1	TRBJ2-2	CSALTGTGAGELFF
TRBV20-1	TRBJ2-1	CSAKGQGTNEQFF
TRBV20-1	TRBJ1-2	CSARPTGGADYGYTF
TRBV18	TRBJ2-7	CASSPQDREQYF
TRBV7-3	TRBJ2-1	CASSMGLAGGNEQFF
TRBV10-3	TRBJ1-5	CAISDGWGQPQHF
TRBV6-5	TRBJ2-2	CASSPGQGGKLFF
TRBV7-9	TRBJ2-1	CASSFIGGSYNEQFF
TRBV18	TRBJ1-2	CASSPGQDLYGYTF
TRBV5-1	TRBJ1-2	CASSQSGGGNYGYTF
TRBV10-3	TRBJ2-1	CATLESGLADYNEQFF
TRBV20-1	TRBJ2-2	CSASGGLTGGTNTGELFF
TRBV27	TRBJ1-4	CASSFAFGDRGVLVENEKLFF
TRBV20-1	TRBJ2-1	CSVIAGGPPDEQFF
TRBV4-2	TRBJ1-5	CASSQEGQGRNQPQHF
TRBV6-1	TRBJ2-2	CASSGTSGDTGELFF
TRBV20-1	TRBJ2-6	CSARDHGGAGANVLTF
TRBV20-1	TRBJ1-3	CSANLYQGGPGNTIYF
TRBV6-5	TRBJ1-1	CASSYSGQGASEAFF
TRBV2	TRBJ2-5	CASSEHGSPQETQYF
TRBV4-1	TRBJ2-3	CASSFIPSGVQSDTQYF
TRBV10-3	TRBJ2-5	CAINGQGQETQYF
TRBV28	TRBJ1-5	CASSLERGGGQPQHF
TRBV5-1	TRBJ2-7	CASSTGAGTEQYF
TRBV5-1	TRBJ2-7	CASSYRDRNSYEQYF
TRBV5-1	TRBJ2-1	CASSSDPSFEQFF
TRBV27	TRBJ2-2	CASSTGNTGELFF
TRBV18	TRBJ2-7	CASSPPDIPHEQYF
TRBV28	TRBJ2-1	CASSLEAGPPYNEQFF
TRBV18	TRBJ2-5	CASSTHPQETQYF
TRBV7-2	TRBJ2-5	CASSQNTQETQYF
TRBV28	TRBJ2-1	CASSPLDRAHEQFF
TRBV28	TRBJ2-7	CASERKGAPSYEQYF
TRBV20-1	TRBJ2-5	CSARAQRDKETQYF
TRBV7-2	TRBJ2-7	CASTPVTGRSNYEQYF
TRBV20-1	TRBJ2-7	CSAFSGTPPGEQYF
TRBV28	TRBJ1-5	CASTTLEGGQPQHF
TRBV7-2	TRBJ2-3	CASSMTRLSTDTQYF
TRBV20-1	TRBJ2-5	CSGWDGGETQYF
TRBV6-4	TRBJ2-1	CASSPETGSNEQFF
TRBV5-5	TRBJ2-3	CASSRFGTGGTDTQYF
TRBV5-5	TRBJ1-5	CASSLGVGFQPQHF
TRBV20-1	TRBJ2-5	CSARSTGGRFQETQYF
TRBV7-8	TRBJ1-1	CASSPLGGVTEAFF
TRBV28	TRBJ2-1	CASERTGLRYEQFF
TRBV4-2	TRBJ2-2	CASSQGLSNTGELFF
TRBV7-9	TRBJ2-1	CASSERRSNSLYNEQFF
TRBV28	TRBJ2-7	CASSSDLYEQYF
TRBV5-1	TRBJ2-7	CASSQMDSYEQYF
TRBV20-1	TRBJ2-2	CSVFGQGGGELFF
TRBV29-1	TRBJ2-7	CSVPGTGYDEQYF
TRBV5-1	TRBJ2-1	CASARAGGRDEQFF
TRBV5-1	TRBJ2-7	CASSSPGTDTYEQYF
TRBV5-1	TRBJ1-5	CASSRGGGDQPQHF
TRBV18	TRBJ2-1	CASSLRDGISYNEQFF
TRBV28	TRBJ1-2	CASSLASGWGYTF